The rows below give T cell receptor beta chains drawn from one sample of a study of OX40 agonist ivuxolimab in advanced cancers. Sequencing was performed with immunoSEQ multiplex PCR; in TCRdb, only in-frame clones are kept and a portion is missing. The sample has 20,000 to 25,000 clones; approximately 90% are singletons. Sample: CD4+ or CD8+ T cells sorted from blood, taken in a trial of the OX40 agonist ivuxolimab. The receptors originated from an adult with an advanced solid tumor such as melanoma, head and neck, liver or kidney cancer. CDR3s include the opening cysteine and the closing phenylalanine or tryptophan. Fields, in order: J gene, D gene, V gene, CDR3 length, clone size, CDR3 DNA, CDR3 protein. D genes are given only for firm matches. Some rows have no size entry. The others give once, few or many, or a class for an expanded clone.

TRBJ1-3,-,TRBV4-1,15,-,TGCGCCAGCAGCCACCGGGACACATCTGGAAACACCATATATTTT,CASSHRDTSGNTIYF
TRBJ2-2,-,TRBV5-8,15,-,TGTGCCAGCAGCTTGATACGTGGAGGGACCGGGGAGCTGTTTTTT,CASSLIRGGTGELFF
TRBJ1-1,-,TRBV15,18,once,TGTGCCACCAGCAGACACTCCCCCCGGGGGGGTAGAGACACTGAAGCTTTCTTT,CATSRHSPRGGRDTEAFF
TRBJ1-2,-,TRBV4-1,15,-,TGCGCCAGCAGCCAAGATTTGACAGCCAACTATGGCTACACCTTC,CASSQDLTANYGYTF
TRBJ1-6,-,TRBV30,13,-,TGTGCCTGGGGCCAAAATGGTGCCGTAGACCTCCACTTT,CAWGQNGAVDLHF
TRBJ2-3,TRBD2,TRBV19,15,-,TGTGCCAGTAGTATCGGGACTAACCCAACAGATACGCAGTATTTT,CASSIGTNPTDTQYF
TRBJ1-1,-,TRBV25-1,12,-,TGTGCCAGCCTTGCTGAGAACACTGAAGCTTTCTTT,CASLAENTEAFF
TRBJ2-7,-,TRBV7-9,15,-,TGTGCCAGCAGCGACATGTCAGGGTTTGATTACGAGCAGTACTTC,CASSDMSGFDYEQYF
TRBJ1-5,-,TRBV4-1,14,-,TGCGCCAGCAGCCAATTAGGGACGTCGTGGCCCCAGCATTTT,CASSQLGTSWPQHF
TRBJ2-3,-,TRBV4-2,15,-,TGTGCCAGCAGCCAAGTCACGGAAAGCACAGATACGCAGTATTTT,CASSQVTESTDTQYF
TRBJ2-3,TRBD2,TRBV10-1,17,-,TGCGCCAGCAGTAGGTCTAGCGGGGGCCGTGGGACAGATACGCAGTATTTT,CASSRSSGGRGTDTQYF
TRBJ2-7,-,TRBV2,12,-,TGTGCCAGCAGTGAAGCCAGATACGAGCAGTACTTC,CASSEARYEQYF
TRBJ1-1,TRBD1,TRBV5-5,15,-,TGTGCCAGCACCTCTAGAGGACAGGGACGAGCTGAAGCTTTCTTT,CASTSRGQGRAEAFF
TRBJ2-1,TRBD1,TRBV19,15,-,TGTGCCAGTAGTATACCGGGACAGGACGTCAATGAGCAGTTCTTC,CASSIPGQDVNEQFF
TRBJ2-5,TRBD1,TRBV2,15,-,TGTGCCAGCAGTGTTGGCAGGGGGTACCAAGAGACCCAGTACTTC,CASSVGRGYQETQYF
TRBJ2-7,TRBD1,TRBV11-2,15,-,TGTGCCAGCAGCTTAGTCGGGGACAGATTCTACGAGCAGTACTTC,CASSLVGDRFYEQYF
TRBJ1-4,TRBD1,TRBV10-1,16,-,TGCGCCAGCAGTGAGTCGGGACAGGGGATGGGGGAAAAACTGTTTTTT,CASSESGQGMGEKLFF
TRBJ2-3,TRBD2,TRBV2,18,-,TGTGCCAGCAGTGAAGCCCAGCGGGGGGGCCGGGCCACAGATACGCAGTATTTT,CASSEAQRGGRATDTQYF
TRBJ2-3,TRBD2,TRBV5-1,15,few,TGCGCCAGCAGCTCGGGACGGGGGGAAACAGATACGCAGTATTTT,CASSSGRGETDTQYF
TRBJ2-1,TRBD2,TRBV7-9,16,-,TGTGCCAGCAGCTTAGACCCCCAGCGGGGGGGCAATGAGCAGTTCTTC,CASSLDPQRGGNEQFF
TRBJ1-2,-,TRBV28,17,-,TGTGCCAGCAGTGCCGCGGAAGGGGGGCTACCTAACTATGGCTACACCTTC,CASSAAEGGLPNYGYTF
TRBJ1-3,-,TRBV16,15,-,TGTGCCAGCAGCCTGTCCCTTCGGGGTGGAAACACCATATATTTT,CASSLSLRGGNTIYF
TRBJ2-3,-,TRBV2,13,-,TGTGCCAGCAGTGATGGCGGCTGGGATACGCAGTATTTT,CASSDGGWDTQYF
TRBJ2-1,TRBD2,TRBV4-1,17,-,TGCGCCAGCAGCCAAGAGCCGGGACTAGCGGGGGACAATGAGCAGTTCTTC,CASSQEPGLAGDNEQFF
TRBJ1-1,-,TRBV5-1,17,-,TGCGCCAGCAGCCTATGGACCGCGGACAGTAAGAACACTGAAGCTTTCTTT,CASSLWTADSKNTEAFF
TRBJ1-1,-,TRBV6-5,15,-,TGTGCCAGCAGTTACAGGGGTAGCATGAACACTGAAGCTTTCTTT,CASSYRGSMNTEAFF
TRBJ2-3,TRBD2,TRBV7-2,17,-,TGTGCCAGCAGCTTAGCGCGCGGGGGAAGGACCACAGATACGCAGTATTTT,CASSLARGGRTTDTQYF
TRBJ1-1,-,TRBV7-9,14,-,TGTGCCAGCAGCTCCCGGCAGGTTGCCCCTGAAGCTTTCTTT,CASSSRQVAPEAFF
TRBJ2-7,TRBD1,TRBV7-9,16,-,TGTGCCAGCAGCCCCCGGGACAGGGGGCCCTCCTACGAGCAGTACTTC,CASSPRDRGPSYEQYF